This TCR beta chain was captured in a study of blood T cells in healthy people across ages. Whole-study results and caveats: Estimates of diversity drawn from one million T cells were considered underestimates.

The authors ran a second PCR of about 6 to 11 cycles using a sample-barcoded 5' primer and a J-beta primer mix. TCRdb recomputed calls from the 5' RACE reads with MiXCR, one row per CDR3 protein. The data hold 1.5 million to 2 million distinct CDR3 sequences, with approximately 50% observed a single time. The study isolated at least 6.5 million PBMCs from each sample. Total RNA was extracted at no less than 5.5 micrograms per sample. Germline CDR1 DFQATT, CDR2 SNEGSKA (reference sequence). Trimming at V came to 0 bases and at J to 2 bases, leaving 1 base not matched to a gene. This CDR3 spans 15 amino acids. About this clonotype: Its antigen is not identified.

This clonotype originated in a woman aged 40 to 55 in good health. The V call is TRBV20-1, the J call TRBJ2-5; 12 nucleotides align to TRBD2. Sequenced: blood. Here the CDR3 DNA reads TGCAGTGCTAGAGACGGACTAGCGGGGCAAGAGACCCAGTACTTC. As protein: CSARDGLAGQETQYF.